This paragraph reports one T cell receptor (beta chain). This record belongs to a study of human thymus T cells. Clones were sequenced by immunoSEQ multiplex PCR, and TCRdb holds only the in-frame ones, with some missing. The sample holds 70,000 to 75,000 clones, 85% to 95% seen once. Germline V gives CDR1 LNHNV, CDR2 YYDKDF (reference sequence). V lost 3 bases to trimming and J lost 5 bases, with 11 bases between them. CDR3 length: 13 amino acids. The source of the thymus tissue was resections taken during corrective heart surgery. This chain connects TRBV15 to TRBJ2-7, with a weak D call TRBD2 (6 bases). The sample was thymus tissue. The receptor was isolated from a girl under three years old with a congenital heart defect but otherwise immunologically healthy. DNA of the CDR3: TGTGCCACCAGCAGGTCGGGCGGGAACGAGCAGTACTTC. This translates into CATSRSGGNEQYF.